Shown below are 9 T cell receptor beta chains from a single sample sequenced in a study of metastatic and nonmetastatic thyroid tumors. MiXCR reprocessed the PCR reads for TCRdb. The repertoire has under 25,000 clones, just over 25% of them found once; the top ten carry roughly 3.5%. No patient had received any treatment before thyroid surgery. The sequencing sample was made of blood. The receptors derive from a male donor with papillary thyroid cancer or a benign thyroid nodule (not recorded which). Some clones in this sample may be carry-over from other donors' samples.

CDR3 nucleotide sequence: TGTGCCAGCAGGGGACAGGGGTTCCACGAGCAGTACTTC. Translation: CASRGQGFHEQYF. The V and J genes are TRBV7-2 and TRBJ2-7, with 10 bases fitting TRBD1. J gave up 5 bases and V 6 bases, and 4 bases lay outside the gene matches. Germline CDR1 reads SGHTA; CDR2 reads FQGNSA. The CDR3 has 13 residues.

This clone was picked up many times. Here the CDR3 DNA reads TGTGCCAGTAAGATCGACGGGAACACTGAAGCTTTCTTT. The encoded protein is CASKIDGNTEAFF. The chain is built from TRBV19 and TRBJ1-1, with D unresolved. The V end lost 7 bases, the J end lost 1 base, and 10 bases lay between the germline ends. The CDR3 runs to 13 residues. Looked up from germline, CDR1 is LNHDA and CDR2 is SQIVND (reference sequence).

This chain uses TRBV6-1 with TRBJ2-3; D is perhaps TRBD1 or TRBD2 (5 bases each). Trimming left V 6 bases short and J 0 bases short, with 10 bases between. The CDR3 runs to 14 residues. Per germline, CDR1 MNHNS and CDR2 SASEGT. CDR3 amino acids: CASRPGPSTDTQYF. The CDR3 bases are TGTGCCAGCAGGCCGGGACCCAGCACAGATACGCAGTATTTT.

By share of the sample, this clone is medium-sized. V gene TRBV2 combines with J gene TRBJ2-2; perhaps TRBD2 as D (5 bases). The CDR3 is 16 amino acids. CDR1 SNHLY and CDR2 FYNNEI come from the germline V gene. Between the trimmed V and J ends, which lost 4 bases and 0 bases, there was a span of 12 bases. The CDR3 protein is CASSGGVEPNTGELFF. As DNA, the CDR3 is TGTGCCAGCAGTGGGGGAGTGGAACCGAACACCGGGGAGCTGTTTTTT.

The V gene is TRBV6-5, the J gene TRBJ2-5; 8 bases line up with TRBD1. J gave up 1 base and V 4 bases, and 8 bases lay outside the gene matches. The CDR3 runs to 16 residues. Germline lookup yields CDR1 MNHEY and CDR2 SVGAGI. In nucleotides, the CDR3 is TGTGCCAGCAGTTCCCCGGACAGGGTCACCCAAGAGACCCAGTACTTC. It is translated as CASSSPDRVTQETQYF.

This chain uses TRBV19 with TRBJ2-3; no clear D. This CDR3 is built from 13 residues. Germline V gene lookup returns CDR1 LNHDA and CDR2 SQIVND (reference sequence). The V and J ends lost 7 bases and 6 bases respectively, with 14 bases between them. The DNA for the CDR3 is TGTGCCAGTATTGAAAACCTGGGGGATACGCAGTATTTT. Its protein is CASIENLGDTQYF.

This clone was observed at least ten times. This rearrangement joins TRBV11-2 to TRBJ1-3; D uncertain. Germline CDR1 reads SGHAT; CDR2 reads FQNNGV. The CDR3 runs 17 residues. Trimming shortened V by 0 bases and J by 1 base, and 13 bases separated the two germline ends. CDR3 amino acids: CASSLESGRKSGNTIYF. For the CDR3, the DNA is TGTGCCAGCAGCTTAGAGAGCGGCAGGAAGTCTGGAAACACCATATATTTT.

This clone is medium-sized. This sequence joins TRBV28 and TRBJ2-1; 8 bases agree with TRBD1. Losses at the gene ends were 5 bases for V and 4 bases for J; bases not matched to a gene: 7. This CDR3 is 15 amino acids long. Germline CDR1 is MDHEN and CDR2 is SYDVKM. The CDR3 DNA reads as TGTGCCAGCAGTCCCCCAACAGGGGGATACAATGAGCAGTTCTTC. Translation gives CASSPPTGGYNEQFF.

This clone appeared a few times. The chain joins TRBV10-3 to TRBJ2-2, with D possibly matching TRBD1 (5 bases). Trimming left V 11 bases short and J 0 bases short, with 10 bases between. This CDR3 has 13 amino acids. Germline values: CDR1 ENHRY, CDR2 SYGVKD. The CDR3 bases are TGTGCCTCGCAGGGCCCGAACACCGGGGAGCTGTTTTTT. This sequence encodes CASQGPNTGELFF.